These T cell receptor beta chains were read from a single sample in a study of control samples from healthy donors and cancer patients. Assay: immunoSEQ multiplex PCR; the TCRdb copy retains only in-frame clones and omits some. The sample yields about 85,000 clones, just over 90% seen once. The specimen sequenced was blood. These receptors were taken from a woman under 30 in good health. The CDR3 runs from the conserved cysteine through the conserved F or W. A D gene is named only where the DNA matches it firmly. Size is stated for part of the rows, as once, few or many counts, or as a class when the clone is expanded.

d_gene,v_gene,j_gene,abundance,CDR3nt,CDR3aa
NA,TRBV2,TRBJ1-2,NA,TGTGCCAGCAGTGATTGGGAGTCTAACTATGGCTACACCTTC,CASSDWESNYGYTF
TRBD1,TRBV3-1/TRBV3-2,TRBJ1-3,NA,TGTGCCAGCAGCCGGCAGGGGGCTGGAAACACCATATATTTT,CASSRQGAGNTIYF
NA,TRBV7-9,TRBJ2-5,NA,TGTGCCAGCAGCACAGCGACTGAGACCCAGTACTTC,CASSTATETQYF
NA,TRBV5-1,TRBJ1-5,NA,TGCGCCAGCAGCTTAAGCACAGACACTCAGCCCCAGCATTTT,CASSLSTDTQPQHF
TRBD1,TRBV4-1,TRBJ1-6,NA,TGCGCCAGCAGCCAACGGGACAGGGGAGATAATTCACCCCTCCACTTT,CASSQRDRGDNSPLHF
NA,TRBV25-1,TRBJ1-2,NA,TGTGCCAGCAGTCGGACAGAAGATGGCTACACCTTC,CASSRTEDGYTF
TRBD1,TRBV9,TRBJ1-5,NA,TGTGCCAGCAGCGTGTCGGGACAGGGGGATCAGCCCCAGCATTTT,CASSVSGQGDQPQHF
NA,TRBV6-5,TRBJ2-1,NA,TGTGCCAGCAGTTACTTACTAGGGGACAATGAGCAGTTCTTC,CASSYLLGDNEQFF
NA,TRBV12-3/TRBV12-4,TRBJ1-2,NA,TGTGCCAGCAGCTTAGATGGCGTTCAGGGCTACACCTTC,CASSLDGVQGYTF
TRBD1,TRBV6-5,TRBJ1-6,once,TGTGCCAGCACCTACAGGGGGACCCCTAATTCACCCCTCCACTTT,CASTYRGTPNSPLHF
TRBD1,TRBV6-1,TRBJ1-1,NA,TGTGCCAGCAGTGATAGTTTCAGGGGGAGAAATGAAGCTTTCTTT,CASSDSFRGRNEAFF
NA,TRBV11-3,TRBJ2-1,NA,TGTGCCAGCAGCTTATGGAGGGGGGAGCAGTTCTTC,CASSLWRGEQFF
NA,TRBV11-2,TRBJ1-1,NA,TGTGCCAGCAGCCCCCGCGCTGAAGCTTTCTTT,CASSPRAEAFF
NA,TRBV2,TRBJ1-1,NA,TGTGCCAGCAGGTCGAGCCAGAACACTGAAGCTTTCTTT,CASRSSQNTEAFF
TRBD1,TRBV27,TRBJ1-2,NA,TGTGCCAGCAGGAGGACAGGGAAGGACAACTATGGCTACACCTTC,CASRRTGKDNYGYTF
NA,TRBV18,TRBJ2-5,NA,TGTGCCAGCTCACCACCGGCCGGGTTGGAGACCCAGTACTTC,CASSPPAGLETQYF